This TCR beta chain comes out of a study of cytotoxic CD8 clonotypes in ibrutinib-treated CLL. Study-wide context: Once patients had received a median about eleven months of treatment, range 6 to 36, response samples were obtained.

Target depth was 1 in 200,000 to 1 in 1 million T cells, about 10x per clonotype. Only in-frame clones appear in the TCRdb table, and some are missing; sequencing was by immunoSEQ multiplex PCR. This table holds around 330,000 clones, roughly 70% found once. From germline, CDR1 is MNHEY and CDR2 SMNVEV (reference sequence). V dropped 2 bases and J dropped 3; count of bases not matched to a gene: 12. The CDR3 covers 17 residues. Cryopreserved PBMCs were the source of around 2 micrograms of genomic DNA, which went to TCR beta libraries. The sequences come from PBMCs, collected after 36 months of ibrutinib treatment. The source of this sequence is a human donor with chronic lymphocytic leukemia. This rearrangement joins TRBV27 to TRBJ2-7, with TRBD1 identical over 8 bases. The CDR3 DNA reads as TGTGCCAGCAGTTTAGGGTGGGGACAGGACAAGATCTACGAGCAGTACTTC. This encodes CASSLGWGQDKIYEQYF.